Below, 2 T cell receptor beta chains from the same sample are listed, as sequenced in a study of B cell selection in AIRE deficiency. Sorting defined conventional CD4 T cells as CD4+CD127+. The table came from immunoSEQ multiplex PCR; TCRdb's copy has only in-frame clones and leaves some out. Here the sample spans about 20,000 clones, more than 95% being singletons. The sample was conventional CD4+ T cells sorted from PBMCs. Every receptor here comes from a human donor with AIRE deficiency.

The gene calls are TRBV28 and TRBJ1-2; no clear D gene. Germline V lookup: CDR1 MDHEN, CDR2 SYDVKM. V was shortened by 2 bases and J by 8 bases, with 15 bases between the two germline ends. The CDR3 has 14 residues. CDR3 sequence reads: CASSLVPPSAGYTF. In DNA form, the CDR3 reads TGTGCCAGCAGTTTAGTGCCCCCATCCGCCGGCTACACCTTC.

The V and J genes are TRBV30 and TRBJ1-5, with D perhaps matching TRBD1 (5 bases). V lost 0 bases to trimming and J lost 6 bases, with 21 bases between them. The CDR3 contains 17 residues. Per the germline V gene, CDR1 is GTSNPN and CDR2 is SVGIG (reference sequence). The CDR3 sequence is CAWSVNRVSGTGQPQHF. CDR3 coding DNA: TGTGCCTGGAGTGTAAATCGGGTGTCAGGGACGGGTCAGCCCCAGCATTTT.